The sequence of this TCR beta chain was determined in a study of T cell responses to AZD1222 COVID-19 vaccine. Study summary: It was second doses at about 4 or about 12 weeks that were pooled.

General study findings and limits: The reported proportion of spike-specific TCRs targeting unmutated variant regions was nearly half. Clonal diversity may have been underestimated in mostly white British donors. Two AZD1222 administrations were followed by greater Spike-specific TCR breadth and depth.

Only in-frame clones appear in the TCRdb table, and some are missing; sequencing was by immunoSEQ multiplex PCR. The table includes about 88,000 clones, about 91% detected once. This clone was detected only once. The antigen remains unidentified. The sequence came from an adult in good health. The sample here was peripheral blood, taken on day 0 of AZD1222 vaccination.

The CDR3 here is CASSAGTSGSNEQFF. The DNA for the CDR3 is TGTGCCAGCAGTGCCGGGACTAGCGGGAGTAATGAGCAGTTCTTC. The gene calls are TRBV27 and TRBJ2-1; TRBD2 agrees at 14 bases. The CDR3 is 15 amino acids. The germline gives CDR1 MNHEY, CDR2 SMNVEV (reference sequence). J lost 7 bases, V lost 5 bases, and 4 bases had no gene match.